This is a list of T cell receptor beta chains from one sample in a study of T cells in Graves' hyperthyroidism and ophthalmopathy. Via MiXCR, TCRdb re-called the multiplex PCR reads, giving one row per CDR3 protein. The sample records approximately 590,000 distinct CDR3 sequences, around 46% being singletons. The sample was peripheral blood or thyroid tissue (not recorded which). Receptors originate from a woman aged 18-30 years with Graves' hyperthyroidism. Both conserved end residues are part of each CDR3. Each record gives: D gene, J gene, V gene, CDR3 length, clone size, CDR3 DNA, CDR3 protein. A D gene is named only where the DNA matches it firmly. Size tells how often a clone was seen (once, few, many) or the class of an expanded clone, and some rows leave it out.

>TRBD2|TRBJ2-7|TRBV7-2|15|few
TGTGCCAGCAGCGCAGGGCTAGCGGGGGGGGTGGAGCAGTACTTC
CASSAGLAGGVEQYF
>.|TRBJ2-2|TRBV2|13|many
TGTGCTACCGAGGGCCTAGCCTCCGGGGAGCTGTTTTTT
CATEGLASGELFF
>TRBD2|TRBJ2-5|TRBV11-2|13|.
TGTGCCAGCAGCTTAGAAGGACTAGAGCGCCAGTACTTC
CASSLEGLERQYF
>.|TRBJ2-2|TRBV29-1|11|.
TGCAGCGTCCACAGTACCGGGGAGCTGTTTTTT
CSVHSTGELFF
>TRBD2|TRBJ2-7|TRBV7-9|20|few
TGTGCCAGCAGCCTAACCGTGGGACTAGCGGTCGGAGTACGTTCCTACGAGCAGTACTTC
CASSLTVGLAVGVRSYEQYF
>.|TRBJ1-1|TRBV19|15|few
TGTGCCAGTAGGATCACAGGGTATGGGAACACTGAAGCTTTCTTT
CASRITGYGNTEAFF
>TRBD1|TRBJ2-7|TRBV6-2/TRBV6-3|15|once
TGTGCCAGCAGTTACAACAGGGGGGACCTCTACGAGCAGTACTTC
CASSYNRGDLYEQYF
>.|TRBJ1-1|TRBV7-3|13|many
TGTGCCAGCAGTACCGCCCCGAGCACTGAAGCTTTCTTT
CASSTAPSTEAFF
>.|TRBJ2-7|TRBV15|10|.
TGTGCCACCAGCAGAGCACTTGCGTACTTC
CATSRALAYF
>TRBD2|TRBJ2-7|TRBV7-2|14|.
TGTGCCAGCAGCTTCTCGATAGCGGGAGTTAAGCAGTACTTC
CASSFSIAGVKQYF
>.|TRBJ1-3|TRBV7-2|13|many
TGTGCCAGCAGCTCTACGCCTAGGAACACCATATATTTT
CASSSTPRNTIYF
>.|TRBJ1-2|TRBV7-9|14|.
TGTGCCAGCAGCTTAGCGGTTTATAGAGATGGCTACACCTTC
CASSLAVYRDGYTF
>.|TRBJ1-1|TRBV20-1|14|few
TGCAGTGCTAGAGATCCTGAGGGCAACACTGAAGCTTTCTTT
CSARDPEGNTEAFF
>TRBD1|TRBJ2-5|TRBV7-8|12|.
TGTGCCAAGACAGGGGGCGGCGAGACCCAGTACTTC
CAKTGGGETQYF
>.|TRBJ1-2|TRBV10-3|11|.
TGTGCCATCAACAGGGTGGATGGCTACACCTTC
CAINRVDGYTF
>.|TRBJ1-2|TRBV10-3|18|few
TGTGCCAGCAGCCGGAGCGGCGAGCTGGGCCACAGTAACTATGGCTACACCTTC
CASSRSGELGHSNYGYTF
>.|TRBJ2-6|TRBV20-1|17|.
TGCAGTGCTAGAGTTTATACAGAGAGCTCTGGGGCCAACGTCCTGACTTTC
CSARVYTESSGANVLTF
>TRBD1|TRBJ1-3|TRBV29-1|14|.
TGCAGCGTTGGCAGCGGGACAGGGAGGAACACCATATATTTT
CSVGSGTGRNTIYF
>.|TRBJ1-1|TRBV25-1|13|.
TGTGCCAGCAGTGATTTAGGTTACACTGAAGCTTTCTTT
CASSDLGYTEAFF
>TRBD2|TRBJ2-2|TRBV5-4|16|.
TGTGCCAGCTCACCTCGACTAGCGGCGAACACCGGGGAGCTGTTTTTT
CASSPRLAANTGELFF
>TRBD1|TRBJ2-5|TRBV29-1|11|.
TGCAGCGTTACAGACAGGGGAACGCAGTACTTC
CSVTDRGTQYF
>TRBD1|TRBJ2-7|TRBV7-2|15|.
TGTGCCAGCAGCCCAGGGACAGGGCTCTCCTACGAGCAGTACTTC
CASSPGTGLSYEQYF
>.|TRBJ1-1|TRBV7-9|13|many
TGTGCCGTACTCGGCAACGACGGCACTGAAGCTTTCTTT
CAVLGNDGTEAFF
>.|TRBJ2-2|TRBV20-1|14|many
TGCAGTGCTAGCCGGGCAGGGGTGAGCGGGGAGCTGTTTTTT
CSASRAGVSGELFF
>TRBD1|TRBJ1-1|TRBV6-5|15|many
TGTGCCAGCAGCCCTCCGGGAGGGGGCTTGAATGAAGCTTTCTTT
CASSPPGGGLNEAFF
>.|TRBJ2-7|TRBV15|16|many
TGTGCCACCAGCGGACTACAGGGCCCCATCTCCTACGAGCAGTACTTC
CATSGLQGPISYEQYF
>.|TRBJ1-4|TRBV7-2|13|many
TGTGCCAGCAGCCCAGGACAGCGGGAAAAACTGTTTTTT
CASSPGQREKLFF
>.|TRBJ2-7|TRBV20-1|14|.
TGCAGTGCTGCGGGACTTGGGAGCTCCTACGAGCAGTACTTC
CSAAGLGSSYEQYF
>TRBD1|TRBJ2-7|TRBV15|12|once
TGTGCCACCAGCAGGGAGCCCCGAGGACAGGACTTC
CATSREPRGQDF
>.|TRBJ1-1|TRBV29-1|13|many
TGCAGCGTTGGTAGGGTGGGGAACACTGAAGCTTTCTTT
CSVGRVGNTEAFF
>.|TRBJ1-1|TRBV20-1|16|.
TGCAGTGCTAGAGGAAAGGGAGAGGACATGAACACTGAAGCTTTCTTT
CSARGKGEDMNTEAFF
>TRBD1|TRBJ1-1|TRBV29-1|15|few
TGCAGCGTTGCGACTCACATGGACAGGGACACTGAAGCTTTCTTT
CSVATHMDRDTEAFF
>.|TRBJ2-3|TRBV29-1|12|.
TGCAGCGTTCGGGACCCCACAGATACGCAGTATTTT
CSVRDPTDTQYF
>TRBD1|TRBJ1-6|TRBV19|12|once
TGTGCCAGTAGGACAGGGTTTTCACCCCTCCACTTT
CASRTGFSPLHF
>.|TRBJ1-2|TRBV2|11|.
TGTGCCCGCACCGGGGGAGATGGCTACACCTTC
CARTGGDGYTF
>TRBD2|TRBJ2-7|TRBV7-8|12|many
TGTGCCAGCTCACTAGCGGGAGAGGAGCAGTACTTC
CASSLAGEEQYF
>.|TRBJ2-5|TRBV20-1|14|many
TGCAGTGCTAGAGTTAGATCGGGCCAAGAGACCCAGTACTTC
CSARVRSGQETQYF